The 2 T cell receptor beta chains presented below share a single source sample, sequenced in a study of blood T cell repertoires in COVID-19. Using immunoSEQ multiplex PCR, the repertoire was profiled, and TCRdb retains in-frame clones only, with some absent. Of approximately 71,000 clones in the sample, around three quarters are singletons; the top ten hold about a quarter. The sequenced material came from peripheral blood. The receptors shown here come from a man in his fifties or sixties with active or convalescent COVID-19.

The chain couples TRBV4-1 to TRBJ2-7, with 10 bases matching TRBD1. CDR1 is MGHRA, CDR2 YSYEKL, per germline. The CDR3 is 15 amino acids. The J segment lost 1 base and the V segment lost 6 bases, leaving 6 bases of the junction unmatched. The CDR3 loop reads CASSDSGQGSYEQYF. In nucleotides, the CDR3 is TGCGCCAGCAGTGATTCGGGACAGGGGTCCTACGAGCAGTACTTC.

The chain recombines TRBV7-2 with TRBJ1-6, with D tentatively TRBD1 (5 bases). V lost 3 bases and J lost 8, with 17 bases in between. CDR1 and CDR2 from the germline V gene are SGHTA and FQGNSA. The CDR3 length is 16 residues. CDR3 loop: CASSFDWGRGDSPLHF. The DNA for the CDR3 is TGTGCCAGCAGCTTTGATTGGGGCCGCGGGGATTCACCCCTCCACTTT.